Below, 5 T cell receptor beta chains from the same sample are listed, as sequenced in a study of cytomegalovirus exposure and HLA in healthy donors. Some clones are missing from TCRdb's copy, which holds only in-frame ones; the method was immunoSEQ multiplex PCR. The sample records more than 90,000 clones, 70% to 90% being singletons. Sequences were obtained from PBMCs. The receptors were sampled from a man younger than 30 in good health and CMV-seropositive.

This sequence joins TRBV6-1 and TRBJ1-5; no firm D call. Germline V CDR1 and CDR2: MNHNS, SASEGT. The CDR3 contains 15 residues. Trimming took 0 bases from V and 1 from J, leaving 7 bases between them. CDR3 DNA: TGTGCCAGCAGTGAAGCCACGGGAAGCAATCAGCCCCAGCATTTT. It is translated as CASSEATGSNQPQHF.

The CDR3 loop is CASSVDGRNTEAFF. The CDR3 DNA sequence: TGTGCCAGCAGCGTAGATGGGAGAAACACTGAAGCTTTCTTT. The chain has TRBV9 and TRBJ1-1, with no clear D. Germline V gene lookup returns CDR1 SGDLS and CDR2 YYNGEE. Deletions cut 0 bases from V and 2 bases from J, with 8 bases between. The CDR3 runs to 14 residues.

The chain employs TRBV7-9 and TRBJ2-4, with 8 bases matching TRBD1. After removal of 1 base from V and 0 bases from J, the junction contained 8 bases not matched to a gene. In germline, CDR1 is SEHNR, CDR2 FQNEAQ (reference sequence). This CDR3 is 18 amino acids long. This CDR3 reads CASSLGPDRGLAKNIQYF. The CDR3 nucleotides are TGTGCCAGCAGCTTAGGGCCAGACAGGGGATTAGCCAAAAACATTCAGTACTTC.

V and J are TRBV5-4 and TRBJ2-3; 9 bases agree with TRBD2. The CDR3 sequence is 14 residues long. J lost 1 base, V lost 4 bases, and 1 base had no gene match. CDR1 and CDR2 (germline): SGHNT, YYREEE (reference sequence). CDR3 in DNA: TGTGCCAGCAGCGGCGGGGGGGGCACAGATACGCAGTATTTT. Encoded protein: CASSGGGGTDTQYF.

J is TRBJ2-5 and V is TRBV7-9; TRBD1 is a possible D gene (6 bases). CDR1 and CDR2 (germline): SEHNR, FQNEAQ (reference sequence). Trimming cost V 2 bases and J 3 bases, with 10 bases left between them. CDR3 length: 14 amino acids. As DNA, the CDR3 is TGTGCCAGCAGCTTACAACAGGGAGAAGAGACCCAGTACTTC. Amino acid sequence: CASSLQQGEETQYF.